The 11 T cell receptor beta chains presented below share a single source sample, sequenced in a study of blood T cell repertoires in COVID-19. Here immunoSEQ multiplex PCR was the method, and the copy in TCRdb shows in-frame clones only, minus some. This sample has almost 250,000 clones, with 85% to 90% found just once. The sequencing sample was made of PBMCs or T cells enriched from blood (not recorded which). The receptors were sampled from a woman aged 25 to 39 who had recovered from COVID-19.

This clone was observed a single time. The chain carries TRBV9 and TRBJ2-7, with D possibly being TRBD2 (6 bases). V lost 0 bases, J lost 6 bases, and 10 bases lay in between. The CDR3 spans 13 residues. Germline V gene sequence: CDR1 SGDLS, CDR2 YYNGEE. This CDR3 is CASSVVTSSEQYF. DNA of the CDR3: TGTGCCAGCAGCGTAGTGACTAGTAGCGAGCAGTACTTC.

V is TRBV12-3 or TRBV12-4 and J is TRBJ1-5, with D perhaps matching TRBD1 (6 bases). The CDR3 covers 13 residues. The ends were cut back, 5 bases at V and 5 bases at J, with 10 bases in the middle. The CDR3 region is CASSGGKDQPQHF. The CDR3 DNA is TGTGCCAGCAGTGGGGGCAAGGATCAGCCCCAGCATTTT.

V gene TRBV27 combines with J gene TRBJ2-3; no definite D call. The CDR3 is 14 residues long. Germline V lookup: CDR1 MNHEY, CDR2 SMNVEV (reference sequence). Trimming stripped 0 bases from V and 8 bases from J, with 12 bases between. DNA of the CDR3: TGTGCCAGCAGTTTATCCCCCAGACTCCCTACGCAGTATTTT. Amino acid sequence: CASSLSPRLPTQYF.

The chain employs TRBV27 and TRBJ1-4, with D hard to call. This CDR3 has 15 residues. V lost 0 bases and J lost 5, with 10 bases in between. Germline lookup yields CDR1 MNHEY and CDR2 SMNVEV (reference sequence). The CDR3 DNA follows: TGTGCCAGCAGTTTATCCCCCAGTTGGAATGAAAAACTGTTTTTT. Residues: CASSLSPSWNEKLFF.

The chain couples TRBV7-2 to TRBJ1-1, with D uncertain. The germline V gene has CDR1 SGHTA and CDR2 FQGNSA. Trimming shortened V by 2 bases and J by 0 bases, and 13 bases separated the two germline ends. There are 16 residues in the CDR3. The CDR3 here is CASSLSHPYMNTEAFF. CDR3 bases: TGTGCCAGCAGCTTATCACACCCTTACATGAACACTGAAGCTTTCTTT. Full variable domain (outside the CDR3, taken from reference TRBV7-2 and TRBJ1-1): GAGVSQSPSNKVTEKGKDVELRCDPISGHTALYWYRQSLGQGLEFLIYFQGNSAPDKSGLPSDRFSAERTGGSVSTLTIQRTQQEDSAVYLCASSLSHPYMNTEAFFGQGTRLTVV.

DNA of the CDR3: TGTGCCATCAGAAACGCCGGGACTAGCATCACCGGGGAGCTGTTTTTT. This codes for CAIRNAGTSITGELFF. The V call is TRBV10-3, the J call TRBJ2-2; 9 bases line up with TRBD2. Trimming took 6 bases from V and 4 from J; bases not matched to a gene: 9. This CDR3 has 16 residues. From germline, CDR1 is ENHRY and CDR2 SYGVKD.

CDR3 in DNA: TGTGCCAGCAGCCAAGAGCGGGGGGCCTATGGCTACACCTTC. This codes for CASSQERGAYGYTF. V and J are TRBV3-1 (or the pseudogene TRBV3-2) and TRBJ1-2, with TRBD1 as a possible D gene (6 bases). Germline CDR1 LGHDT, CDR2 YNNKEL (reference sequence). CDR3 length: 14 amino acids. Trimming took 0 bases from V and 4 from J, leaving 9 bases between them.

J is TRBJ2-7 and V is TRBV28; D ambiguous. The ends were cut back, 3 bases at V and 2 bases at J, with 5 bases in the middle. Germline values: CDR1 MDHEN, CDR2 SYDVKM. The CDR3 sequence is 12 residues long. The DNA for the CDR3 is TGTGCCAGCAGTTTTGGGCCCTACGAGCAGTACTTC. It codes for CASSFGPYEQYF.

The rearrangement links TRBV6-5 to TRBJ1-4; D is possibly TRBD1 (5 bases). The CDR3 is 16 amino acids. Per the germline V gene, CDR1 is MNHEY and CDR2 is SVGAGI. Trimming cost V 0 bases and J 8 bases, with 16 bases left between them. The CDR3 spells CASSYSGGRADEKLFF. The CDR3, as DNA: TGTGCCAGCAGTTACTCTGGTGGCAGGGCTGACGAAAAACTGTTTTTT.

The J gene is TRBJ1-2, the V gene TRBV7-8, with 9 nucleotides matching TRBD1. The CDR3 extends over 17 amino acids. Trimming at V came to 1 base and at J to 5 bases, leaving 11 bases not matched to a gene. From germline, CDR1 is SGHVS and CDR2 FQNEAQ. CDR3 sequence reads: CASSLERETGGKYGYTF. In nucleotides, the CDR3 is TGTGCCAGCAGCTTAGAGCGAGAGACAGGGGGAAAATATGGCTACACCTTC.

The rearrangement uses TRBV4-2 and TRBJ1-2; D not certain. This CDR3 is built from 13 residues. Trimming stripped 0 bases from V and 5 bases from J, with 7 bases between. CDR1 and CDR2 from the germline V gene are LGHNA and YNFKEQ. Here the CDR3 DNA reads TGTGCCAGCAGCCAAGACCAGTCATATGGCTACACCTTC. Residues: CASSQDQSYGYTF.